A single sample gave rise to the 5 T cell receptor beta chains below, sequenced in a study of T cell responses to AZD1222 COVID-19 vaccine. The assay was immunoSEQ multiplex PCR, and TCRdb's table has in-frame clones only and misses some. The top ten hold under 2.5% of the sample, which has 70,000 to 90,000 clones, roughly 89% seen once. Material: peripheral blood, obtained on day 0 of AZD1222 vaccination. The receptors come from an adult in good health.

This chain joins TRBV20-1 and TRBJ1-2; no definite D call. Trimming removed 3 bases at V and 2 bases at J, with 16 bases between. The CDR3 consists of 15 residues. Germline loops: CDR1 DFQATT, CDR2 SNEGSKA (reference sequence). The CDR3 DNA is TGCAGTGCTAGTGGGTACTCACCCTTGAACTATGGCTACACCTTC. Protein product: CSASGYSPLNYGYTF.

This chain connects TRBV9 to TRBJ2-5, with D possibly TRBD2 on 6 matching bases. Germline CDR1 SGDLS, CDR2 YYNGEE. Trimming cost V 0 bases and J 2 bases, with 8 bases left between them. The CDR3 is 14 residues long. CDR3 nucleotide sequence: TGTGCCAGCAGCGTAGTTCTAGCGCAAGAGACCCAGTACTTC. Encoded protein: CASSVVLAQETQYF.

The V gene is TRBV5-6, the J gene TRBJ2-5; unclear D gene. The V and J ends lost 1 base and 4 bases respectively, with 2 bases between them. CDR1 and CDR2 (germline): SGHDT, YYEEEE. The CDR3 has 11 amino acids. The CDR3 DNA reads as TGTGCCAGCAGCTTGTTAGAGACCCAGTACTTC. This sequence encodes CASSLLETQYF.

The rearrangement links TRBV18 to TRBJ1-1; D is undetermined. This CDR3 contains 14 residues. V gave up 1 base and J gave up 1 base, with 7 bases separating them. The V gene's germline CDR1 is KGHSH and CDR2 LQKENI. In nucleotides, the CDR3 is TGTGCCAGCTCACCACGGCCAGAGAACACTGAAGCTTTCTTT. Translated: CASSPRPENTEAFF.

The genes are TRBV3-1 (or the pseudogene TRBV3-2) and TRBJ2-3; TRBD2 matches 8 bases. Trimming at V came to 1 base and at J to 6 bases, leaving 15 bases not matched to a gene. Germline loops: CDR1 LGHDT, CDR2 YNNKEL (reference sequence). The CDR3 sequence is 18 residues long. CDR3 coding DNA: TGTGCCAGCAGCCAAGGTTTGAGCGGGAGACCAGGTCGGGATACGCAGTATTTT. Translated, it gives CASSQGLSGRPGRDTQYF.